The 4 T cell receptor beta chains below come from one sample, sequenced in a study of shared clonotypes between healthy human individuals. Sequencing used immunoSEQ multiplex PCR; TCRdb keeps in-frame clones, though not all of them. The sample shows about 360,000 clones, over 70% of them seen only once. The sample consisted of memory CD4+ T cells sorted from blood. Noted subset: CD45RA-negative fraction. The receptors were sampled from a man aged 25 to 45 in good health.

This chain joins TRBV18 and TRBJ2-1; 10 bases align to TRBD2. The CDR3 runs to 16 residues. Per the germline V gene, CDR1 is KGHSH and CDR2 is LQKENI. With V trimmed by 3 bases and J by 7 bases, 9 bases remained unmatched. The CDR3 sequence: CASSPQLAGAGNEQFF. In DNA, the CDR3 is TGTGCCAGCTCACCCCAGCTAGCGGGAGCAGGTAATGAGCAGTTCTTC.

This clone was found a few times. The chain carries TRBV2 and TRBJ2-3; TRBD2 matches 12 bases. This CDR3 has 16 residues. Per germline, CDR1 SNHLY and CDR2 FYNNEI. After removal of 11 bases from V and 6 bases from J, the junction contained 15 bases not matched to a gene. CDR3 protein: CASAGRWTSGVDTQYF. CDR3 DNA sequence: TGTGCCTCGGCAGGTCGGTGGACTAGCGGGGTCGATACGCAGTATTTT.

This chain joins TRBV5-4 and TRBJ1-1, with 8 bases fitting TRBD1. With V trimmed by 4 bases and J by 5 bases, 4 bases remained unmatched. The V gene's germline CDR1 is SGHNT and CDR2 YYREEE (reference sequence). This CDR3 contains 13 residues. This CDR3 reads CASSQTGGTEAFF. In nucleotides, the CDR3 is TGTGCCAGCAGCCAAACAGGGGGTACTGAAGCTTTCTTT.

V usage is TRBV28 and J usage is TRBJ1-5; D is perhaps TRBD1 (5 bases). V was cut by 7 bases and J by 2 bases, with 15 bases left in between. CDR1 MDHEN and CDR2 SYDVKM come from the germline V gene. The length of the CDR3 is 15 residues. The CDR3 loop reads CASTLKGSRNQPQHF. In nucleotides, the CDR3 is TGTGCCAGCACCCTTAAGGGGTCTCGCAATCAGCCCCAGCATTTT. The variable domain in full, completed from reference TRBV28 and TRBJ1-5, reads DVKVTQSSRYLVKRTGEKVFLECVQDMDHENMFWYRQDPGLGLRLIYFSYDVKMKEKGDIPEGYSVSREKKERFSLILESASTNQTSMYLCASTLKGSRNQPQHFGDGTRLSIL.